Given below is one T cell receptor (beta chain) in context. CDR1 is SEHNR, CDR2 FQNEAQ, per germline (reference sequence). The CDR3 length is 12 residues. The V end lost 5 bases, the J end lost 4 bases, and 8 bases lay between the germline ends. The data belong to a study of OX40 agonist ivuxolimab in advanced cancers. TCRdb's copy holds only in-frame clones and misses some; the assay was immunoSEQ multiplex PCR. The sample includes 60,000 or so clones, about 85% of them seen just once. J is TRBJ1-1 and V is TRBV7-9; the D gene is possibly TRBD1 (6 bases). This sample comprised CD4+ or CD8+ T cells sorted from blood, obtained in a trial of the OX40 agonist ivuxolimab. The TCR sequence derives from an adult with an advanced solid tumor such as melanoma, head and neck, liver or kidney cancer. Here the CDR3 reads CASSQGSTEAFF. The DNA for the CDR3 is TGTGCCAGCAGCCAGGGGAGCACTGAAGCTTTCTTT.